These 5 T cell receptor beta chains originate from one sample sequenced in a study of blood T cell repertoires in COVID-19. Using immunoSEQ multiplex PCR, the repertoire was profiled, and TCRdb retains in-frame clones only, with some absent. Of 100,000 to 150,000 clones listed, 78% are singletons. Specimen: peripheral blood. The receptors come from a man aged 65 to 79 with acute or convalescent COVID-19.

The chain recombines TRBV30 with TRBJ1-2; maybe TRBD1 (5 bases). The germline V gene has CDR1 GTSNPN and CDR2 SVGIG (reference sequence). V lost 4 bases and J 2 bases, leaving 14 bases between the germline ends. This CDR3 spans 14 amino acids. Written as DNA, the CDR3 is TGTGCCTGGACCAACGGAGGGGCCAACTATGGCTACACCTTC. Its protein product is CAWTNGGANYGYTF. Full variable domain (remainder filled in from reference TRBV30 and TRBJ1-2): SQTIHQWPATLVQPVGSPLSLECTVEGTSNPNLYWYRQAAGRGLQLLFYSVGIGQISSEVPQNLSASRPQDRQFILSSKKLLLSDSGFYLCAWTNGGANYGYTFGSGTRLTVV.

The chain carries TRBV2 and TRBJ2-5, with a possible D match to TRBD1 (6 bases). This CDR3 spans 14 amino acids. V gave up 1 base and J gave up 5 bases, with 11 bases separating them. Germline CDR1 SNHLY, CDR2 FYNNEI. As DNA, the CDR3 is TGTGCCAGCAGTGAAGTCACAGGGTCGGAGACCCAGTACTTC. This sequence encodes CASSEVTGSETQYF.

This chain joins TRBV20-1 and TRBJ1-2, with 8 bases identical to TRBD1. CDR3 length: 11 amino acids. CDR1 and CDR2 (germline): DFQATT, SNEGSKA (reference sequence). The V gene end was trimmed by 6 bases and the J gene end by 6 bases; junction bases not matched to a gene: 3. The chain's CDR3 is CSAGQGNGYTF. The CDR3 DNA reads TGCAGTGCCGGACAGGGAAATGGCTACACCTTC.

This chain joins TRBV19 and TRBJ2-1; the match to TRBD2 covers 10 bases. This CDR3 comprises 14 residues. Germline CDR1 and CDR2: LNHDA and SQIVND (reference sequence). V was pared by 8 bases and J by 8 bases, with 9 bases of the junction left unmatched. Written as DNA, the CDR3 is TGTGCCAGTCAGCGGGGGGGGACGAGAGATGAGCAGTTCTTC. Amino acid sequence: CASQRGGTRDEQFF.

DNA of the CDR3: TGTGCCAGCAGCTTAGCGTCCGGGGGGGGCGGGGAACCCCTCCACTTT. This sequence encodes CASSLASGGGGEPLHF. This chain uses TRBV7-8 with TRBJ1-6, with a possible D match to TRBD1 (6 bases). This CDR3 has 16 residues. The V and J ends lost 0 bases and 12 bases respectively, with 18 bases between them. CDR1 SGHVS and CDR2 FQNEAQ come from the germline V gene.